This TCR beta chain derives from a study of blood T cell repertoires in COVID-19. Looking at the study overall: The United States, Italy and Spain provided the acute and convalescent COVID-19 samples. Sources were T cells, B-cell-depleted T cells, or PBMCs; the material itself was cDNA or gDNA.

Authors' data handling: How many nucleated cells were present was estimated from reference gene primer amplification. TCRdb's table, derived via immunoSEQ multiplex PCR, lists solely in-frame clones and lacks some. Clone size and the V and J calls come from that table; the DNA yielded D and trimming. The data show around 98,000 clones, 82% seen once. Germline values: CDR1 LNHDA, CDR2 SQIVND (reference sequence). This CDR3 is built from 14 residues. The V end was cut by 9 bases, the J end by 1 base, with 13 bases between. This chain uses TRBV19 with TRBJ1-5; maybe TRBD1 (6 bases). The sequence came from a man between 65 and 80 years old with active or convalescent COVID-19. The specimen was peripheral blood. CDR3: CASRGGRSNQPQHF. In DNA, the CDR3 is TGTGCCAGCCGGGGGGGCAGAAGCAATCAGCCCCAGCATTTT.